The 32 T cell receptor beta chains in this list originate from one sample, sequenced in a study of T cell clones after liver transplantation. The protocol was immunoSEQ multiplex PCR, while the TCRdb copy is restricted to in-frame clones and leaves out a portion. The data contain about 76,000 clones, less than 90% of them singletons. The sequences come from CD4+ T cells from blood, collected at the 22-month timepoint. These receptors were obtained from a human patient who received a liver transplant. A subset of T cells may come from the graft donor.

This rearrangement joins TRBV5-1 to TRBJ2-5; D possibly matches TRBD1 or TRBD2 (5 bases each). Germline assignment: CDR1 SGHRS and CDR2 YFSETQ. This CDR3 contains 15 residues. V dropped 4 bases and J dropped 3 bases, with 16 bases sitting between them. The DNA of the CDR3 is TGCGCCAGCAGCGCTCGAGGGGCAGCAGAAGAGACCCAGTACTTC. Translation: CASSARGAAEETQYF.

This chain connects TRBV18 to TRBJ1-1; possibly TRBD1 for D (6 bases). Trimming left V 4 bases short and J 1 base short, with 7 bases between. The CDR3 runs to 13 residues. Germline values: CDR1 KGHSH, CDR2 LQKENI. This chain's CDR3 is CASSLGQNTEAFF. CDR3 DNA: TGTGCCAGCTCACTGGGACAGAACACTGAAGCTTTCTTT.

The chain links TRBV10-3 to TRBJ1-2, with 7 positions matching TRBD1. CDR3 length equals 12 residues. With 10 bases clipped from V and 8 bases from J, the junction kept 10 bases outside the gene matches. The germline gives CDR1 ENHRY, CDR2 SYGVKD. In DNA form, the CDR3 reads TGTGCCACAGGGGGTGGGAGTTACGGCTACACCTTC. Its translation is CATGGGSYGYTF.

The chain is built from TRBV11-3 and TRBJ2-2; D might be TRBD2 (5 bases). The CDR3 covers 17 residues. The germline V gene encodes CDR1 SGHNT and CDR2 YENEEA. Trimming stripped 5 bases from V and 3 bases from J, with 19 bases between. The CDR3 coding sequence is TGTGCCAGCAGCCCCGGCGGGTGGGAAGAGGACACCGGGGAGCTGTTTTTT. This sequence encodes CASSPGGWEEDTGELFF.

This chain connects TRBV11-2 to TRBJ2-2; D tentatively reads TRBD1 or TRBD2 (5 bases each). Trimming stripped 4 bases from V and 2 bases from J, with 14 bases between. The length of the CDR3 is 16 residues. CDR1 is SGHAT and CDR2 is FQNNGV in the germline V gene. CDR3 protein: CASSSSRGSNTGELFF. The DNA for the CDR3 is TGTGCCAGCAGCTCAAGTCGGGGCAGTAACACCGGGGAGCTGTTTTTT.

The V call is TRBV19, the J call TRBJ1-5; 8 nucleotides align to TRBD1. V dropped 6 bases and J dropped 7; count of bases not matched to a gene: 5. The germline gives CDR1 LNHDA, CDR2 SQIVND (reference sequence). The CDR3 is 13 amino acids. This CDR3 reads CASRLQGDQPQHF. The CDR3 DNA reads as TGTGCCAGTAGATTACAGGGGGACCAGCCCCAGCATTTT.

This chain uses TRBV7-2 with TRBJ1-1, with TRBD1 as a possible D gene (5 bases). With 3 bases removed from V and 3 bases from J, the gap between germline ends came to 11 bases. CDR1 and CDR2 from the germline V gene are SGHTA and FQGNSA. This CDR3 has 14 amino acids. DNA of the CDR3: TGTGCCAGCAGCTTTAGGCCGGGGCACACTGAAGCTTTCTTT. It encodes CASSFRPGHTEAFF. The variable domain in full, completed from reference TRBV7-2 and TRBJ1-1, reads GAGVSQSPSNKVTEKGKDVELRCDPISGHTALYWYRQSLGQGLEFLIYFQGNSAPDKSGLPSDRFSAERTGGSVSTLTIQRTQQEDSAVYLCASSFRPGHTEAFFGQGTRLTVV.

This clone showed up just a few times. The genes are TRBV7-6 and TRBJ2-1; D gene uncertain. Trimming pared 4 bases from V and 2 bases from J, leaving 12 bases between. Germline V lookup: CDR1 SGHVS, CDR2 FNYEAQ. The CDR3 totals 15 residues. The CDR3 sequence: CASSSSGTTYNEQFF. CDR3 in DNA: TGTGCCAGCAGCTCCTCGGGCACTACCTACAATGAGCAGTTCTTC.

The J gene is TRBJ2-7, the V gene TRBV18; 7 bases map to TRBD1. Germline CDR1 and CDR2: KGHSH and LQKENI. The CDR3 runs 15 residues. The J segment lost 3 bases and the V segment lost 1 base, leaving 6 bases of the junction unmatched. The DNA of the CDR3 is TGTGCCAGCTCACCACATCCGGACAGGCTCTACGAGCAGTACTTC. This codes for CASSPHPDRLYEQYF. Full variable domain (rest looked up from reference TRBV18 and TRBJ2-7): NAGVMQNPRHLVRRRGQEARLRCSPMKGHSHVYWYRQLPEEGLKFMVYLQKENIIDESGMPKERFSAEFPKEGPSILRIQQVVRGDSAAYFCASSPHPDRLYEQYFGPGTRLTVT.

This chain connects TRBV30 to TRBJ2-7; TRBD2 agrees at 8 bases. The CDR3 has 15 residues. Trimming took 3 bases from V and 0 from J; bases not matched to a gene: 7. Germline-derived CDR1 and CDR2 are GTSNPN and SVGIG (reference sequence). The CDR3 coding sequence is TGTGCCTGGAGGGGGGTAGCGGGAAGCTCCTACGAGCAGTACTTC. Translation: CAWRGVAGSSYEQYF.

This rearrangement joins TRBV28 to TRBJ1-4; weak D call: TRBD1 (5 bases). The V gene's germline CDR1 is MDHEN and CDR2 SYDVKM. The CDR3 runs to 13 residues. V was trimmed by 2 bases and J by 8 bases, leaving 9 bases between them. CDR3 protein: CASSLGGGEKLFF. For the CDR3, the DNA is TGTGCCAGCAGTTTAGGGGGTGGGGAAAAACTGTTTTTT.

The chain joins TRBV29-1 to TRBJ1-2; 9 bases line up with TRBD1. The ends lost 8 bases at V and 5 bases at J; junction bases unmatched: 9. The CDR3 has 13 amino acids. Per germline, CDR1 SQVTM and CDR2 ANQGSEA. The CDR3 DNA is TGCAGCTTCACACAGGGGGCGGGATATGGCTACACCTTC. Amino acids: CSFTQGAGYGYTF.

This clone is a singleton in its sample. This chain connects TRBV28 to TRBJ2-1; D is uncertain. Germline V lookup: CDR1 MDHEN, CDR2 SYDVKM. V gave up 7 bases and J gave up 0 bases, with 10 bases separating them. The CDR3 has 14 residues. In nucleotides, the CDR3 is TGTGCCAGCAAGAGACAAAGCTCCTACAATGAGCAGTTCTTC. It yields the protein CASKRQSSYNEQFF.

The chain joins TRBV18 to TRBJ2-3; the match to TRBD2 covers 11 bases. This CDR3 has 16 residues. Germline V gene sequence: CDR1 KGHSH, CDR2 LQKENI. V lost 1 base and J lost 4; bases outside the gene matches: 4. In nucleotides, the CDR3 is TGTGCCAGCTCACCACTAGCGGGAGGGCATCCAGATACGCAGTATTTT. Translating it yields CASSPLAGGHPDTQYF.

On this clone itself: In the same sample, other DNA sequences code for this CDR3. This chain joins TRBV27 and TRBJ2-3; D not certain. V shed 3 bases and J shed 0 bases, with 7 bases lying between them. The CDR3 totals 14 residues. Germline V CDR1 and CDR2: MNHEY, SMNVEV (reference sequence). CDR3 bases: TGTGCCAGCAGTTTCCAGGCTAGCACAGATACGCAGTATTTT. Amino acid sequence: CASSFQASTDTQYF.

V is TRBV15 and J is TRBJ1-1; D possibly corresponds to TRBD1 (5 bases). This CDR3 has 12 amino acids. Trimming took 5 bases from V and 11 from J, leaving 15 bases between them. Germline V gene lookup returns CDR1 LNHNV and CDR2 YYDKDF (reference sequence). CDR3 amino acids: CATSPGRGLAFF. The CDR3 bases are TGTGCCACCAGCCCCGGGAGGGGTTTGGCTTTCTTT. The whole variable domain, filled in from reference TRBV15 and TRBJ1-1, reads DAMVIQNPRYQVTQFGKPVTLSCSQTLNHNVMYWYQQKSSQAPKLLFHYYDKDFNNEADTPDNFQSRRPNTSFCFLDIRSPGLGDTAMYLCATSPGRGLAFFGQGTRLTVV.

In DNA form, the CDR3 reads TGTGCCAGCAGTTTATCTCGCAGGGGGCTGGTTCAGCCCCAGCATTTT. Translating gives CASSLSRRGLVQPQHF. The chain is built from TRBV28 and TRBJ1-5; TRBD1 matches at 8 bases. The V gene's germline CDR1 is MDHEN and CDR2 SYDVKM. The CDR3 sequence is 16 residues long. J was trimmed by 6 bases and V by 1 base; bases with no gene match: 8.

The CDR3 coding sequence is TGTGCCAGCAGGGAGGGACGGGCCTACGAGCAGTACTTC. It specifies CASREGRAYEQYF. The chain joins TRBV2 to TRBJ2-7; a weak D match, TRBD2 (6 bases). Germline-derived CDR1 and CDR2 are SNHLY and FYNNEI. This CDR3 has 13 residues. Deletions cut 6 bases from V and 2 bases from J, with 11 bases between.

There are a few counts of this clone. This chain connects TRBV5-4 to TRBJ1-2; no clear D. There are 14 residues in the CDR3. The V end lost 0 bases, the J end lost 7 bases, and 13 bases lay between the germline ends. Per the germline V gene, CDR1 is SGHNT and CDR2 is YYREEE (reference sequence). CDR3 sequence (DNA): TGTGCCAGCAGCTTGGATAGCGGGTTTGGTGGCTACACCTTC. Protein sequence: CASSLDSGFGGYTF.

The V gene is TRBV27, the J gene TRBJ1-5; 10 bases map to TRBD1. The germline V gene has CDR1 MNHEY and CDR2 SMNVEV (reference sequence). Trimming took 3 bases from V and 0 from J; bases not matched to a gene: 8. The CDR3 sequence is 18 residues long. The DNA for the CDR3 is TGTGCCAGCAGTTTCCGGACAGGGGGGGGATATAGCAATCAGCCCCAGCATTTT. It encodes CASSFRTGGGYSNQPQHF.

This clone was counted between two and nine times. This chain links TRBV7-9 with TRBJ2-3; D is undetermined. The CDR3 sequence is 11 residues long. Germline CDR1 is SEHNR and CDR2 is FQNEAQ (reference sequence). V lost 5 bases and J lost 6, with 6 bases in between. CDR3 region: CASSAIDTQYF. DNA for the CDR3: TGTGCCAGCAGCGCTATTGATACGCAGTATTTT. Complete variable domain (other parts from reference TRBV7-9 and TRBJ2-3): DTGVSQNPRHKITKRGQNVTFRCDPISEHNRLYWYRQTLGQGPEFLTYFQNEAQLEKSRLLSDRFSAERPKGSFSTLEIQRTEQGDSAMYLCASSAIDTQYFGPGTRLTVL.

The gene calls are TRBV29-1 and TRBJ2-7; TRBD2 aligns across 15 bases. In germline, CDR1 is SQVTM, CDR2 ANQGSEA. This CDR3 is built from 13 residues. The V segment lost 6 bases and the J segment 6 bases; nucleotides outside the gene matches: 3. The CDR3 region is CSVQGLAGGEQYF. CDR3 bases: TGCAGCGTCCAGGGACTAGCGGGAGGCGAGCAGTACTTC.

J is TRBJ1-3 and V is TRBV15, with a tentative D call TRBD1 (6 bases). The germline V gene encodes CDR1 LNHNV and CDR2 YYDKDF (reference sequence). V was trimmed by 2 bases and J by 3 bases, leaving 11 bases between them. The CDR3 is 15 amino acids. The DNA of the CDR3 is TGTGCCACCAGCAGACTTGGGGGCTTTGGAAACACCATATATTTT. Translating gives CATSRLGGFGNTIYF.

The chain employs TRBV5-1 and TRBJ2-5; 10 bases line up with TRBD2. This CDR3 region has 15 residues. V was clipped by 7 bases and J by 5 bases; unmatched bases: 11. In germline, CDR1 is SGHRS, CDR2 YFSETQ. CDR3 nucleotides: TGCGCCAGCGGTCCTAGCGGGAGTTTGAAGGAGACCCAGTACTTC. It codes for CASGPSGSLKETQYF.

The chain employs TRBV5-1 and TRBJ2-5, with D perhaps assigned TRBD1 or TRBD2 (5 bases each). Germline CDR1 is SGHRS and CDR2 is YFSETQ. The CDR3 sequence is 16 residues long. Trimming took off 3 bases at V and 1 base at J, with 16 bases between the two ends. The CDR3 region is CASSWVASQGQETQYF. CDR3 nucleotide sequence: TGCGCCAGCAGCTGGGTGGCTAGCCAGGGCCAAGAGACCCAGTACTTC.

The chain combines TRBV30 with TRBJ1-5, with 9 positions matching TRBD1. V lost 2 bases to trimming and J lost 2 bases; unmatched junction nucleotides: 4. This CDR3 is built from 15 residues. Germline V gene data show CDR1 as GTSNPN and CDR2 as SVGIG (reference sequence). CDR3 nucleotides: TGTGCCTGGAGTAAGCGGACAGGGGGCAATCAGCCCCAGCATTTT. Encoded protein: CAWSKRTGGNQPQHF.

The chain uses TRBV19 and TRBJ1-5; D possibly corresponds to TRBD1 (5 bases). There are 15 residues in the CDR3. Germline V CDR1 and CDR2: LNHDA, SQIVND (reference sequence). Trimming removed 5 bases from V and 7 bases from J, with 18 bases in between. The chain's CDR3 is CASSGRGVEGQPQHF. For the CDR3, the DNA is TGTGCCAGTAGTGGACGGGGGGTGGAGGGACAGCCCCAGCATTTT.

This clone was seen a handful of times. The DNA for the CDR3 is TGCAGCGGAAGAGGGGGCCGGGAGACCCAGTACTTC. Translating it yields CSGRGGRETQYF. The genes are TRBV29-1 and TRBJ2-5, with 7 bases lining up with TRBD1. CDR1 and CDR2 from the germline V gene are SQVTM and ANQGSEA. With V trimmed by 7 bases and J by 5 bases, 7 bases remained unmatched. The CDR3 spans 12 residues.

The rearrangement joins TRBV6-5 to TRBJ1-4, with TRBD1 identical over 7 bases. CDR3 length: 14 residues. Unmatched junction bases numbered 6, after V lost 6 bases and J lost 5 bases. Germline V lookup: CDR1 MNHEY, CDR2 SVGAGI. In DNA, the CDR3 is TGTGCCAGCAGCCCCGGGACAGTGAATGAAAAACTGTTTTTT. Translation gives CASSPGTVNEKLFF.

The chain joins TRBV7-2 to TRBJ2-3; 16 bases are shared with TRBD2. The CDR3 contains 18 residues. Germline CDR1 SGHTA, CDR2 FQGNSA. V lost 5 bases, J lost 7 bases, and 12 bases stayed unmatched. The CDR3 region is CASSISGTSGGAFNTQYF. CDR3 in DNA: TGTGCCAGCAGCATCTCCGGGACTAGCGGGGGGGCCTTTAATACGCAGTATTTT. Looking up the rest from reference TRBV7-2 and TRBJ2-3 gives the full variable domain: GAGVSQSPSNKVTEKGKDVELRCDPISGHTALYWYRQSLGQGLEFLIYFQGNSAPDKSGLPSDRFSAERTGGSVSTLTIQRTQQEDSAVYLCASSISGTSGGAFNTQYFGPGTRLTVL.

The rearrangement uses TRBV6-1 and TRBJ1-2; D not resolved. There are 14 residues in the CDR3. Germline lookup yields CDR1 MNHNS and CDR2 SASEGT. The V and J ends lost 6 bases and 8 bases respectively, with 19 bases between them. DNA of the CDR3: TGTGCCAGCAGCAAGAGTCGGCAACTTGGAGGCTACACCTTC. It codes for CASSKSRQLGGYTF.

Written as DNA, the CDR3 is TGCGCCAGCAGCCTAGCCCCCCCGGGGACCCAGTACTTC. It encodes CASSLAPPGTQYF. The chain is built from TRBV5-1 and TRBJ2-5; a weak D match, TRBD2 (5 bases). Trimming cost V 4 bases and J 7 bases, with 14 bases left between them. The germline CDR1 and CDR2 sequences are SGHRS and YFSETQ. The CDR3 loop spans 13 amino acids.